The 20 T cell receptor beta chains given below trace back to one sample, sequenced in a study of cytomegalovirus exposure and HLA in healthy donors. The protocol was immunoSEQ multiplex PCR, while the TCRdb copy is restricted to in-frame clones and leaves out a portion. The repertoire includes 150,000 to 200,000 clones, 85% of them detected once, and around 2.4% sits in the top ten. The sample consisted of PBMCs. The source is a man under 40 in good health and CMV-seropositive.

CDR3 sequence reads: CASSLGTGTQYF. Here the CDR3 DNA reads TGTGCCAGCAGCTTAGGGACAGGCACGCAGTATTTT. The rearrangement joins TRBV7-9 to TRBJ2-3, with 7 bases fitting TRBD1. From germline, CDR1 is SEHNR and CDR2 FQNEAQ (reference sequence). V trimming: 1 base; J trimming: 9 bases; junction bases outside the gene matches: 1. The CDR3 is made up of 12 amino acids.

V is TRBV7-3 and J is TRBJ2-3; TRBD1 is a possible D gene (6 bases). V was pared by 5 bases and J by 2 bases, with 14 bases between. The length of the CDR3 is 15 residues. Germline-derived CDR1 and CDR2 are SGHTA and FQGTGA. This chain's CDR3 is CASSGAGALTDTQYF. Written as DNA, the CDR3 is TGTGCCAGCAGCGGAGCAGGGGCCCTCACAGATACGCAGTATTTT.

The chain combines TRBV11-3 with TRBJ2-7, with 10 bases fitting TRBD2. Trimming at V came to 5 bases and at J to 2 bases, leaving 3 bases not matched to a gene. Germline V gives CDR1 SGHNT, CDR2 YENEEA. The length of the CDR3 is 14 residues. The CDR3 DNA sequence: TGTGCCAGCAGCACTAGCGGGGCTACCTACGAGCAGTACTTC. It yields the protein CASSTSGATYEQYF.

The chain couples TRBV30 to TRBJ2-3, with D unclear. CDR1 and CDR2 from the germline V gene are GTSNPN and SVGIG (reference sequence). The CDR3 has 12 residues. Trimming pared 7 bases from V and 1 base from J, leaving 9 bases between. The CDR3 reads CASEVGTDTQYF. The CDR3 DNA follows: TGTGCCTCAGAGGTGGGCACAGATACGCAGTATTTT.

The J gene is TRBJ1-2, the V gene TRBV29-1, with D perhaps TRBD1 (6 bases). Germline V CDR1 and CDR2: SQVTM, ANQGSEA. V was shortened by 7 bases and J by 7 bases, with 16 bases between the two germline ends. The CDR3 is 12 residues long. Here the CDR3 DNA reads TGCAGCGGTACGGACAGCGGCGGTGGCTACACCTTC. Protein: CSGTDSGGGYTF.

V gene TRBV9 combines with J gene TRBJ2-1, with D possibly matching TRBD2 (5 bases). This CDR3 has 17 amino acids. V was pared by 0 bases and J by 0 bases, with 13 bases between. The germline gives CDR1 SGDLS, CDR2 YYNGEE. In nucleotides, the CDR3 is TGTGCCAGCAGCGTAGAGGGAGAGGTGAGCTCCTACAATGAGCAGTTCTTC. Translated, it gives CASSVEGEVSSYNEQFF.

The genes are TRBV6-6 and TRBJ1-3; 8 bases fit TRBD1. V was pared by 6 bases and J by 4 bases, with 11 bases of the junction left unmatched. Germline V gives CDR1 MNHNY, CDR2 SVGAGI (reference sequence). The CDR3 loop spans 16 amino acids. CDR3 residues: CASSLGTGRGGNTIYF. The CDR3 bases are TGTGCCAGCAGCCTAGGGACAGGCCGGGGAGGAAACACCATATATTTT.

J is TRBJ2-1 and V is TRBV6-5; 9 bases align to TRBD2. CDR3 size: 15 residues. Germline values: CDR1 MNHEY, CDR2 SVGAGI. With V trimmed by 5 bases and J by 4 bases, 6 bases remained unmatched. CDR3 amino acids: CASSVSGGHYNEQFF. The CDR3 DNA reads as TGTGCCAGCAGTGTCAGCGGGGGGCATTACAATGAGCAGTTCTTC.

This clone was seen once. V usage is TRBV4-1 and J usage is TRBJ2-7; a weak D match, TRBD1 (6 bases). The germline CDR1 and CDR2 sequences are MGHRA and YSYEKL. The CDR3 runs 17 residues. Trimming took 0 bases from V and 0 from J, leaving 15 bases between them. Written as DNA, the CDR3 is TGCGCCAGCAGCCAAGATCCGAGACAGGCTGACTCCTACGAGCAGTACTTC. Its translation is CASSQDPRQADSYEQYF.

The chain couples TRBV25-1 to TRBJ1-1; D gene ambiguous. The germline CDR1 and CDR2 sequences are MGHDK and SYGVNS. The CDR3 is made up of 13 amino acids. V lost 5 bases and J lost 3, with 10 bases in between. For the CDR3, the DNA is TGTGCCAGCAGTCTTCCCGGGGACACTGAAGCTTTCTTT. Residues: CASSLPGDTEAFF.

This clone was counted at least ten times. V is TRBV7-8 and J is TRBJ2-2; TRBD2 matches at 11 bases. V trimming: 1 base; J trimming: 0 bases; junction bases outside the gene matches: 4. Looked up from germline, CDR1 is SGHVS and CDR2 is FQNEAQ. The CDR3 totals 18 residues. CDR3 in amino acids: CASSLVASGGSNTGELFF. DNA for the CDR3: TGTGCCAGCAGCTTAGTAGCTAGCGGGGGGTCGAACACCGGGGAGCTGTTTTTT. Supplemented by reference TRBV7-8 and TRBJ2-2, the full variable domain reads GAGVSQSPRYKVAKRGQDVALRCDPISGHVSLFWYQQALGQGPEFLTYFQNEAQLDKSGLPSDRFFAERPEGSVSTLKIQRTQQEDSAVYLCASSLVASGGSNTGELFFGEGSRLTVL.

The CDR3 DNA reads as TGTGCCACCCCAGCGGGGGCTTCCTCCTACAATGAGCAGTTCTTC. Translated: CATPAGASSYNEQFF. The chain carries TRBV7-9 and TRBJ2-1; 8 bases map to TRBD2. CDR1 SEHNR and CDR2 FQNEAQ come from the germline V gene (reference sequence). The CDR3 runs to 15 residues. V gave up 10 bases and J gave up 0 bases; unmatched junction bases: 8. The variable domain in full, completed from reference TRBV7-9 and TRBJ2-1, reads DTGVSQNPRHKITKRGQNVTFRCDPISEHNRLYWYRQTLGQGPEFLTYFQNEAQLEKSRLLSDRFSAERPKGSFSTLEIQRTEQGDSAMYLCATPAGASSYNEQFFGPGTRLTVL.

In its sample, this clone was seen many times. In nucleotides, the CDR3 is TGTGCCAGCAGTGACTCGAATTGGCGACGGGACACCAACCCTCGTGTCGCCTTCTACGAGCAGTACTTC. Protein product: CASSDSNWRRDTNPRVAFYEQYF. This chain links TRBV6-4 with TRBJ2-7, with a possible D match to TRBD1 (6 bases). CDR1 is MRHNA, CDR2 SNTAGT, per germline. Trimming left V 0 bases short and J 3 bases short, with 36 bases between. There are 23 residues in the CDR3.

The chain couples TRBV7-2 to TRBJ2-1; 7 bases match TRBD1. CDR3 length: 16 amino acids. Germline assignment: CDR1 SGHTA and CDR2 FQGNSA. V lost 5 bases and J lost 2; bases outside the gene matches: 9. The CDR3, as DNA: TGTGCCAGCAGCCCAGGAAACAGGGGCCCCTACAATGAGCAGTTCTTC. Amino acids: CASSPGNRGPYNEQFF.

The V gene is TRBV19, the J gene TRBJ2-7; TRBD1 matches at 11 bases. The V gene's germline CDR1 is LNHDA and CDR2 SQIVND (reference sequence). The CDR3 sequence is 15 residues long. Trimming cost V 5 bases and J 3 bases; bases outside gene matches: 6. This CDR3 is CASSDRTGGFYEQYF. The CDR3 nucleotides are TGTGCCAGTAGTGACAGGACAGGGGGCTTCTACGAGCAGTACTTC. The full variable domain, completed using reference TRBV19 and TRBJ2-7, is DGGITQSPKYLFRKEGQNVTLSCEQNLNHDAMYWYRQDPGQGLRLIYYSQIVNDFQKGDIAEGYSVSREKKESFPLTVTSAQKNPTAFYLCASSDRTGGFYEQYFGPGTRLTVT.

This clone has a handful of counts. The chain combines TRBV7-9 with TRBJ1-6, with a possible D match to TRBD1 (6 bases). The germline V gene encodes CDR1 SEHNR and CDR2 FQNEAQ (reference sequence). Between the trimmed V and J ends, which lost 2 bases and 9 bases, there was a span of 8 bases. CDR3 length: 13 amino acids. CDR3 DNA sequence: TGTGCCAGCAGCTTACAGGGGTCTTCACCCCTCCACTTT. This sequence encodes CASSLQGSSPLHF.

CDR3 residues: CASDGQGKGSYEQYF. The CDR3 DNA reads TGTGCCAGTGACGGACAGGGGAAGGGGTCCTACGAGCAGTACTTC. The genes are TRBV19 and TRBJ2-7; 9 nucleotides align to TRBD1. This CDR3 spans 15 amino acids. With V trimmed by 8 bases and J by 1 base, 9 bases remained unmatched. CDR1 is LNHDA, CDR2 SQIVND, per germline (reference sequence).

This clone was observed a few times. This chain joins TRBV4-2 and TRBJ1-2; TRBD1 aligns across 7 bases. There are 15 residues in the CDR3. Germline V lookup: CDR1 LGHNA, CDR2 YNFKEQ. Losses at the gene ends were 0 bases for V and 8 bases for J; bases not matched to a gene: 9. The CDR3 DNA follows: TGTGCCAGCAGCCAAGATAGGATGGGACAGCGCGGCTACACCTTC. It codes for CASSQDRMGQRGYTF.

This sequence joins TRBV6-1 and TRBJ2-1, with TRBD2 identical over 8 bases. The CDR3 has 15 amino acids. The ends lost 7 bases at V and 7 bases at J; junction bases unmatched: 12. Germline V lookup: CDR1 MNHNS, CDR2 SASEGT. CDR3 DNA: TGTGCCAGCATTTGGTCAGCGGGGGCAGGAAATGAGCAGTTCTTC. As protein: CASIWSAGAGNEQFF.

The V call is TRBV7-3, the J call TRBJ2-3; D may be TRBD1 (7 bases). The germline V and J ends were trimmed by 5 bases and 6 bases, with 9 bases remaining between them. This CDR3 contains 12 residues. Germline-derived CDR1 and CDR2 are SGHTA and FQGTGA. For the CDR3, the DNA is TGTGCCAGCAGCGCAGGGGGGGATACGCAGTATTTT. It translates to CASSAGGDTQYF.